Listed below are T cell receptor beta chains from one sample, sequenced in a study of blood T cells in healthy people across ages. TCRdb fed the 5' RACE reads into MiXCR, producing one record per CDR3 protein. There are some 800,000 distinct CDR3 sequences in the sample; 40% to 50% occur only once, and roughly 18% lies in the top ten. The specimen sequenced was blood. The receptor source for this set is a man aged 55 to 70 in good health. CDR3s include the opening cysteine and the closing phenylalanine or tryptophan. The order of the fields is clone size, J gene, V gene, D gene, CDR3 protein, CDR3 DNA. D genes are given only for firm matches. Rows give clone size only sometimes, using once, few, many, or a class for an expanded clone.

few,TRBJ2-7,TRBV2,-,CASSPGGGREQYF,TGTGCCAGCAGTCCCGGAGGGGGGCGCGAGCAGTACTTC
-,TRBJ1-1,TRBV2,TRBD1,CASSVQGENTEAFF,TGTGCCAGCAGTGTACAGGGGGAGAACACTGAAGCTTTCTTT
-,TRBJ2-1,TRBV4-3,TRBD2,CASSQASSGSSYNEQFF,TGCGCCAGCAGCCAGGCTTCCAGCGGGAGCTCCTACAATGAGCAGTTCTTC
few,TRBJ1-1,TRBV20-1,TRBD1,CSARDWAGGRTEAFF,TGCAGTGCTAGAGATTGGGCAGGGGGAAGGACTGAAGCTTTCTTT
few,TRBJ2-3,TRBV9,-,CASRGSGLTDTQYF,TGTGCCAGCCGGGGCAGCGGACTCACAGATACGCAGTATTTT
-,TRBJ2-1,TRBV20-1,-,CRVPGTQDEQFF,TGCAGGGTCCCCGGTACCCAAGATGAGCAGTTCTTC
-,TRBJ2-2,TRBV14,-,CASSPIGGGELFF,TGTGCCAGCAGCCCGATTGGGGGCGGGGAGCTGTTTTTT
-,TRBJ2-3,TRBV6-2/TRBV6-3,TRBD2,CASSSYLRTSGVAGSTDTQYF,TGTGCCAGCAGTTCCTATCTCAGGACTAGCGGGGTCGCGGGGAGCACAGATACGCAGTATTTT
-,TRBJ2-7,TRBV5-1,-,CASSATGQETRYF,TGCGCCAGCAGCGCGACAGGCCAAGAGACCCGGTACTTC
-,TRBJ2-5,TRBV4-3,-,CASSLDGTMLQETQYF,TGCGCCAGCAGCTTGGACGGAACAATGCTCCAAGAGACCCAGTACTTC
few,TRBJ1-2,TRBV4-3,-,CASSQDRGIRGYTF,TGCGCCAGCAGCCAAGATAGGGGGATAAGAGGCTACACCTTC
few,TRBJ2-7,TRBV4-1,TRBD2,CASSRTSGGDEQYF,TGCGCCAGCAGCCGGACTAGCGGGGGCGACGAGCAGTACTTC
-,TRBJ2-3,TRBV20-1,TRBD2,CSARDRVAGVFDTQYF,TGCAGTGCTAGAGATCGGGTAGCGGGGGTTTTTGATACGCAGTATTTT
-,TRBJ2-1,TRBV20-1,TRBD2,CSAPGGGPAYNEQFF,TGCAGTGCACCGGGAGGGGGACCCGCCTACAATGAGCAGTTCTTC
few,TRBJ2-7,TRBV5-1,-,CASSLVSRAEQYF,TGCGCCAGCAGCTTGGTATCCAGGGCCGAGCAGTACTTC
-,TRBJ1-2,TRBV20-1,-,CSAPGYGYTF,TGCAGTGCGCCTGGGTATGGCTACACCTTC
-,TRBJ2-7,TRBV7-9,-,CASSFETGPYEQYF,TGTGCCAGCAGCTTCGAAACCGGTCCCTACGAGCAGTACTTC
-,TRBJ2-1,TRBV9,-,CASNVEPKTGYNEQFF,TGTGCCAGCAACGTAGAACCCAAAACAGGTTACAATGAGCAGTTCTTC
-,TRBJ2-1,TRBV7-2,-,CASSSARTGALNEQFF,TGTGCCAGCAGCTCAGCGAGGACGGGGGCCCTTAATGAGCAGTTCTTC
-,TRBJ2-1,TRBV11-3,-,CASSETGFIQNEQFF,TGTGCCAGCAGCGAAACAGGGTTTATACAGAATGAGCAGTTCTTC
few,TRBJ1-2,TRBV27,-,CASSSPVGNHGYTF,TGTGCCAGCAGCTCCCCGGTGGGGAACCATGGCTACACCTTC
-,TRBJ1-6,TRBV7-8,TRBD1,CASSLTGGDPYSPLHF,TGTGCCAGCAGCTTGACAGGGGGCGACCCTTATTCACCCCTCCACTTT
few,TRBJ2-6,TRBV30,-,CAWSPYRGANVLTF,TGTGCCTGGAGCCCATACAGGGGGGCCAACGTCCTGACTTTC
few,TRBJ2-5,TRBV20-1,TRBD2,CSARPAAGGRETQYF,TGCAGTGCCAGACCCGCAGCGGGGGGTCGAGAGACCCAGTACTTC
-,TRBJ2-3,TRBV20-1,TRBD1,CSATPRTGDLDTQYF,TGCAGTGCCACTCCCAGGACAGGGGATCTAGATACGCAGTATTTT
-,TRBJ2-1,TRBV3-1,-,CASSRGGAGSNEQFF,TGTGCCAGCAGCCGGGGGGGGGCCGGGTCCAATGAGCAGTTCTTC
-,TRBJ2-7,TRBV5-1,-,CASSPDKYEQYF,TGCGCCAGCAGCCCCGACAAGTACGAGCAGTACTTC
few,TRBJ2-7,TRBV11-3,-,CASSHPGLDYEQYF,TGTGCCAGCAGCCATCCCGGGCTAGACTACGAGCAGTACTTC
few,TRBJ1-1,TRBV6-2/TRBV6-3,-,CATESNTEAFF,TGTGCCACCGAATCGAACACTGAAGCTTTCTTT
-,TRBJ2-2,TRBV7-2,-,CASSRVPGVPGELFF,TGTGCCAGCAGTCGAGTCCCTGGGGTCCCCGGGGAGCTGTTTTTT
few,TRBJ1-2,TRBV27,-,CASSLGHQGGYTF,TGTGCCAGCAGTTTGGGACATCAGGGGGGCTACACCTTC
-,TRBJ2-4,TRBV7-2,TRBD1,CASSFGTGDIQYF,TGTGCCAGCAGCTTTGGAACAGGGGACATTCAGTACTTC
-,TRBJ2-1,TRBV7-9,-,CASRIGGAPGDNEQFF,TGTGCCAGCAGGATTGGAGGGGCCCCGGGAGACAATGAGCAGTTCTTC
few,TRBJ1-2,TRBV6-6,TRBD1,CASSNIQGLYGYTF,TGTGCCAGCAGTAACATACAGGGGTTGTATGGCTACACCTTC
-,TRBJ1-5,TRBV6-2/TRBV6-3,-,CASSSPYSGHSNQPQHF,TGTGCCAGCAGTTCCCCCTATTCAGGGCATAGCAATCAGCCCCAGCATTTT
-,TRBJ1-5,TRBV20-1,-,CSVLGHSNQPQHF,TGCAGTGTATTGGGGCATAGCAATCAGCCCCAGCATTTT
many,TRBJ2-2,TRBV5-1,TRBD1,CASSQGQPGELFF,TGCGCCAGCAGCCAGGGACAGCCCGGGGAGCTGTTTTTT
-,TRBJ2-5,TRBV29-1,-,CGVEMGRVQETQYF,TGCGGCGTTGAAATGGGGCGGGTCCAAGAGACCCAGTACTTC
-,TRBJ2-1,TRBV7-2,-,CASSLGPVEQFF,TGTGCCAGCAGCTTAGGGCCCGTCGAGCAGTTCTTC
-,TRBJ2-2,TRBV2,-,CASSTTDGELFF,TGTGCCAGCAGTACGACAGACGGGGAGCTGTTTTTT
-,TRBJ1-3,TRBV3-1,-,CASSQGYGGGNTIYF,TGTGCCAGCAGCCAGGGTTACGGTGGTGGAAACACCATATATTTT
few,TRBJ2-1,TRBV20-1,-,CSVSGGRGDEQFF,TGCAGTGTTTCCGGAGGGCGTGGGGATGAGCAGTTCTTC
-,TRBJ2-7,TRBV5-8,TRBD1,CATNRDRAYEQYF,TGTGCCACCAATAGGGACAGGGCATACGAGCAGTACTTC
few,TRBJ1-2,TRBV15,-,CATSTETNYGYTF,TGTGCCACCAGCACAGAGACTAACTATGGCTACACCTTC
-,TRBJ2-1,TRBV11-3,-,CASSNGYEQFF,TGTGCCAGCAGTAACGGCTATGAGCAGTTCTTC
-,TRBJ2-7,TRBV13,-,CASSPRGFPYEQYF,TGTGCCAGCAGCCCTAGGGGCTTTCCCTACGAGCAGTACTTC
-,TRBJ1-2,TRBV6-5,TRBD1,CASSNRGWDGYTF,TGTGCCAGCAGTAACAGGGGATGGGACGGCTACACCTTC
-,TRBJ1-3,TRBV4-1,-,CASSHLGTGPSGNTIYF,TGCGCCAGCAGCCACCTGGGGACGGGGCCCTCTGGAAACACCATATATTTT